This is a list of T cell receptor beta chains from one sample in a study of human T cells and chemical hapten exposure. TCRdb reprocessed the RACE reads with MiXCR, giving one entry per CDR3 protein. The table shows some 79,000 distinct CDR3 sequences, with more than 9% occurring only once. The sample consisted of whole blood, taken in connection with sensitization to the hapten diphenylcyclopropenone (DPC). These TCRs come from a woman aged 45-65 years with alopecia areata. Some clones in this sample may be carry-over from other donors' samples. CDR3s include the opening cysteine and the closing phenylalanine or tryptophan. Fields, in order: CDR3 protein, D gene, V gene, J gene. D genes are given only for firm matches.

cdr3_aa: CASSFGPLRSQETQYF; d_call: NA; v_call: TRBV7-6; j_call: TRBJ2-5
cdr3_aa: CASSPTVLAGQNEQFF; d_call: TRBD2; v_call: TRBV11-2; j_call: TRBJ2-1
cdr3_aa: CASSPRGKNIQYF; d_call: NA; v_call: TRBV19; j_call: TRBJ2-4
cdr3_aa: CASSYLNPRADTQYF; d_call: NA; v_call: TRBV6-2/TRBV6-3; j_call: TRBJ2-3
cdr3_aa: CASSRGETQYF; d_call: NA; v_call: TRBV18; j_call: TRBJ2-5
cdr3_aa: CSARDRGGIGGYNEQFF; d_call: TRBD1; v_call: TRBV20-1; j_call: TRBJ2-1
cdr3_aa: CASSQVGDLSTDTQYF; d_call: NA; v_call: TRBV3-1; j_call: TRBJ2-3
cdr3_aa: CASSQDRLAGNEQFF; d_call: TRBD2; v_call: TRBV3-1; j_call: TRBJ2-1
cdr3_aa: CSATSGQGGREETQYF; d_call: TRBD1; v_call: TRBV20-1; j_call: TRBJ2-5
cdr3_aa: CSVVSEGLYNEQFF; d_call: NA; v_call: TRBV29-1; j_call: TRBJ2-1
cdr3_aa: CASSLSDWAREQFF; d_call: NA; v_call: TRBV11-1; j_call: TRBJ2-1
cdr3_aa: CASKEGGPKEQFF; d_call: TRBD2; v_call: TRBV2; j_call: TRBJ2-1
cdr3_aa: CASSGGRTDTQYF; d_call: NA; v_call: TRBV12-3/TRBV12-4; j_call: TRBJ2-3
cdr3_aa: CASSYGQGAGELFF; d_call: TRBD1; v_call: TRBV6-2/TRBV6-3; j_call: TRBJ2-2
cdr3_aa: CASSITGFMGEQYF; d_call: NA; v_call: TRBV13; j_call: TRBJ2-7
cdr3_aa: CASSPTAAGETQYF; d_call: NA; v_call: TRBV5-1; j_call: TRBJ2-5
cdr3_aa: CASSRTTDRGQSPLHF; d_call: TRBD1; v_call: TRBV5-5; j_call: TRBJ1-6
cdr3_aa: CATSRSILEAGGTEAFF; d_call: NA; v_call: TRBV15; j_call: TRBJ1-1
cdr3_aa: CASSLREYGYTF; d_call: NA; v_call: TRBV12-3/TRBV12-4; j_call: TRBJ1-2
cdr3_aa: CASSMKGDTLREQYF; d_call: NA; v_call: TRBV19; j_call: TRBJ2-7
cdr3_aa: CASNHGALGEQFF; d_call: NA; v_call: TRBV6-2/TRBV6-3; j_call: TRBJ2-1
cdr3_aa: CASSLRATGNYGYTF; d_call: NA; v_call: TRBV7-6; j_call: TRBJ1-2